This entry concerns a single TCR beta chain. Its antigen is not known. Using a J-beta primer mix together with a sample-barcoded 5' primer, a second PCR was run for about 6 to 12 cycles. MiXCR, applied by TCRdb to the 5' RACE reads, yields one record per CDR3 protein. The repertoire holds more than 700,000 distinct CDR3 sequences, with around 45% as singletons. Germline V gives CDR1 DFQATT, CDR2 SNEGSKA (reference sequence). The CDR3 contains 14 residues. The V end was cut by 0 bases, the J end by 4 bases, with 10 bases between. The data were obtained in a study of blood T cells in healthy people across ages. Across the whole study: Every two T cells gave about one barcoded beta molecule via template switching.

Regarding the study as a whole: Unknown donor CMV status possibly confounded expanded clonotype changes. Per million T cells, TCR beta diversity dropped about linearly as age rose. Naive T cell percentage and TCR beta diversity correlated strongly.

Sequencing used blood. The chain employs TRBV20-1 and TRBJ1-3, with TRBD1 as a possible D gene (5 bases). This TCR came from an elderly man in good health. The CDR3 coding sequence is TGCAGTGCTAGAGATGCCAGGGAAGGAAACACCATATATTTT. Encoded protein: CSARDAREGNTIYF.